What follows describes a single T cell receptor (beta chain). Its antigen is as yet unknown. The sample comes from a study of cytomegalovirus exposure and HLA in healthy donors. Study details: Genotyping of some 390 donors showed that 80% to 85% belonged to the Caucasian-associated ancestry cluster.

Notes on the study in general: An analysis that was carried out later associated approximately 17,000 TCR beta sequences with HLA alleles at 0.05 false discovery rate. Common viral pathogens seemed, in a later analysis, to connect with several of the most significant clusters. Trimming of TCR beta V- and J-genes showed a link, identified in a later analysis, to a missense DCLRE1C variant.

V lost 4 bases, J lost 7 bases, and 12 bases stayed unmatched. Germline V lookup: CDR1 SGHTA, CDR2 FQGTGA. This CDR3 is 15 amino acids long. 60 Vbeta and 13 Jbeta primers were used in PCR. Libraries were prepared by immunoSEQ multiplex PCR; TCRdb keeps only in-frame clonotypes and omits some of them. The sample contains approximately 110,000 clones, about 70% of which appear only once. J is TRBJ1-2 and V is TRBV7-3; 7 bases are shared with TRBD1. The receptor was isolated from a woman in her 40s in good health and CMV-seronegative. The sequenced sample consisted of PBMCs. The CDR3 here is CASSSPGTDFSGYTF. The CDR3 coding sequence is TGTGCCAGCAGCTCACCCGGGACAGACTTTTCTGGCTACACCTTC.